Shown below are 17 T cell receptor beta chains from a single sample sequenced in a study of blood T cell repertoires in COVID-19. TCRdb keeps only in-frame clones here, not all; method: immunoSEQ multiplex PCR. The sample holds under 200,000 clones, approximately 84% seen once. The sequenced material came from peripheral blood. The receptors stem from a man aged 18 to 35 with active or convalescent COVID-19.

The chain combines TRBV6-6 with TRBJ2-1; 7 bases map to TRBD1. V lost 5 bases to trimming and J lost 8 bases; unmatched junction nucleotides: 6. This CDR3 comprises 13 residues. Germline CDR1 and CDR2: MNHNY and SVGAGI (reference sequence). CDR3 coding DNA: TGTGCCAGCAGTGGGGGACAGAGGTATGAGCAGTTCTTC. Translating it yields CASSGGQRYEQFF.

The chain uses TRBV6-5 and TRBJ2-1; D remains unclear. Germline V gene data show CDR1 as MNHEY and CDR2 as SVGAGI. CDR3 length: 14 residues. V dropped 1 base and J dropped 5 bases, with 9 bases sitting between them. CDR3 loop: CASSYFRTHNEQFF. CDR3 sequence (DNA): TGTGCCAGCAGTTACTTTCGAACTCACAATGAGCAGTTCTTC.

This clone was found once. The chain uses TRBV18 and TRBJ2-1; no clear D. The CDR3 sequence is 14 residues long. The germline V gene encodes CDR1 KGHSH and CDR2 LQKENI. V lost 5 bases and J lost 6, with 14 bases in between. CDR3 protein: CASSDSAWANEQFF. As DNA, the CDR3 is TGTGCCAGCTCAGATTCCGCTTGGGCCAATGAGCAGTTCTTC.

The CDR3 DNA is TGTGCCACCGGGACTAGCGGGAGATACACCGGGGAGCTGTTTTTT. Amino acids: CATGTSGRYTGELFF. The chain employs TRBV3-1 (or the pseudogene TRBV3-2) and TRBJ2-2; 14 positions agree with TRBD2. This CDR3 comprises 15 residues. V trimming: 10 bases; J trimming: 3 bases; junction bases outside the gene matches: 4. Per germline, CDR1 LGHDT and CDR2 YNNKEL (reference sequence).

The CDR3 bases are TGTGCCACCAGCAGAGATGAGGCGGGCTCCTACAATGAGCAGTTCTTC. Protein: CATSRDEAGSYNEQFF. The gene calls are TRBV15 and TRBJ2-1; maybe TRBD2 (5 bases). V was pared by 0 bases and J by 0 bases, with 9 bases between. The length of the CDR3 is 16 residues. Germline V gives CDR1 LNHNV, CDR2 YYDKDF (reference sequence).

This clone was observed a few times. This CDR3 is CASSVSVFTGETQYF. Written as DNA, the CDR3 is TGTGCCAGCAGCGTATCGGTGTTTACGGGAGAGACCCAGTACTTC. The genes are TRBV9 and TRBJ2-5; D call uncertain. The germline gives CDR1 SGDLS, CDR2 YYNGEE. Trimming cost V 1 base and J 4 bases, with 14 bases left between them. The CDR3 has 15 amino acids.

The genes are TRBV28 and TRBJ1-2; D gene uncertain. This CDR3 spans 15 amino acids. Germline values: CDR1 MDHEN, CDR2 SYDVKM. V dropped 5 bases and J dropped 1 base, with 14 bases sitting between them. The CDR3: CASSPRGPLNYGYTF. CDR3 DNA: TGTGCCAGCAGTCCCCGAGGGCCCCTTAACTATGGCTACACCTTC.

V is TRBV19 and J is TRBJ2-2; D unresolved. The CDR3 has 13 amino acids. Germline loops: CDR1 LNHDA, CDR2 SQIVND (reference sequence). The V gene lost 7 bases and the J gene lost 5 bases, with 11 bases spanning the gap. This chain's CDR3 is CASIGKMTGELFF. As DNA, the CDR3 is TGTGCCAGTATTGGCAAAATGACCGGGGAGCTGTTTTTT.

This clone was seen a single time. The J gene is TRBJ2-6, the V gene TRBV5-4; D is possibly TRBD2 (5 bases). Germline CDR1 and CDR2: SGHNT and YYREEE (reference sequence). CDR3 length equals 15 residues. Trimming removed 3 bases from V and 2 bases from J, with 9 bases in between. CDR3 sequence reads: CASSSARAGANVLTF. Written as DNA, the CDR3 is TGTGCCAGCAGCTCCGCGAGGGCTGGGGCCAACGTCCTGACTTTC.

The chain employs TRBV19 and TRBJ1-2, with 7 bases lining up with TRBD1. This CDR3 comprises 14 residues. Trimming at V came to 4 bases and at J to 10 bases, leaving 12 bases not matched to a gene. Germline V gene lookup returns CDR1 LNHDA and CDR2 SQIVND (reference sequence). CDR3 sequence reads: CASSKQGKPGAYTF. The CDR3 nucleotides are TGTGCCAGTAGTAAACAGGGGAAGCCCGGAGCCTACACCTTC.

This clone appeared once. CDR3 amino acids: CASSERQGHQPQHF. DNA of the CDR3: TGTGCCAGCAGTGAAAGACAGGGCCATCAGCCCCAGCATTTT. V usage is TRBV6-1 and J usage is TRBJ1-5; 7 bases line up with TRBD1. Per germline, CDR1 MNHNS and CDR2 SASEGT. The CDR3 extends over 14 amino acids. V trimming: 2 bases; J trimming: 5 bases; junction bases outside the gene matches: 3.

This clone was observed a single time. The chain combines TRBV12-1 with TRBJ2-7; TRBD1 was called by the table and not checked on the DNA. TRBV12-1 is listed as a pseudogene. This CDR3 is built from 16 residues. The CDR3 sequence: CASSLDGTGKYYEQYF. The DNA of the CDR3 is TGTGCCAGCAGCCTAGATGGGACAGGGAAATACTACGAGCAGTACTTC.

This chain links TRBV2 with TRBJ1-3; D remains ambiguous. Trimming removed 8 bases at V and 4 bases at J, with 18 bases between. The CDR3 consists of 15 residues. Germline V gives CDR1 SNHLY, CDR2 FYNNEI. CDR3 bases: TGTGCCAGCTCGGGGAGCGGAGGGCCGGGAAACACCATATATTTT. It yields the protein CASSGSGGPGNTIYF. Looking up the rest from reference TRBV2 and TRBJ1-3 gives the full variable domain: EPEVTQTPSHQVTQMGQEVILRCVPISNHLYFYWYRQILGQKVEFLVSFYNNEISEKSEIFDDQFSVERPDGSNFTLKIRSTKLEDSAMYFCASSGSGGPGNTIYFGEGSWLTVV.

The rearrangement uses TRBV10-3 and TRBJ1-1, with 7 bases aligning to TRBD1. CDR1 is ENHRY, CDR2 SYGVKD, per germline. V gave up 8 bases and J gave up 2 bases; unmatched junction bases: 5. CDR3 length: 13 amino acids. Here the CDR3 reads CAIADRVNTEAFF. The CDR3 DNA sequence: TGTGCCATCGCCGACAGGGTCAACACTGAAGCTTTCTTT.

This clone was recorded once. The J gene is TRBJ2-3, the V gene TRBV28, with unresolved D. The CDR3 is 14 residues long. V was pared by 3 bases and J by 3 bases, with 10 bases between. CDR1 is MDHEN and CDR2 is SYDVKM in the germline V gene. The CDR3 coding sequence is TGTGCCAGCAGTTTCGGCGGAGAAACAGATACGCAGTATTTT. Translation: CASSFGGETDTQYF.

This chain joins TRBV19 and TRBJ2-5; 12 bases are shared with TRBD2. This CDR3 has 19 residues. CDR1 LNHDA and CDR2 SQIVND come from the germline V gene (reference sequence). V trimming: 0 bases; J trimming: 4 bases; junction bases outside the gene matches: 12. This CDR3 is CASSIDLPSGRAGRETQYF. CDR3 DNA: TGTGCCAGTAGTATAGATCTGCCTAGCGGGAGGGCCGGCCGAGAGACCCAGTACTTC.

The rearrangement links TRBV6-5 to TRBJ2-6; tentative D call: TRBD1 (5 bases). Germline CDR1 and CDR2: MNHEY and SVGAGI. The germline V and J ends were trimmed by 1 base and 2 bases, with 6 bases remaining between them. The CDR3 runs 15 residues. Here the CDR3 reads CASSYWGTGANVLTF. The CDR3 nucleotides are TGTGCCAGCAGTTACTGGGGCACTGGGGCCAACGTCCTGACTTTC.